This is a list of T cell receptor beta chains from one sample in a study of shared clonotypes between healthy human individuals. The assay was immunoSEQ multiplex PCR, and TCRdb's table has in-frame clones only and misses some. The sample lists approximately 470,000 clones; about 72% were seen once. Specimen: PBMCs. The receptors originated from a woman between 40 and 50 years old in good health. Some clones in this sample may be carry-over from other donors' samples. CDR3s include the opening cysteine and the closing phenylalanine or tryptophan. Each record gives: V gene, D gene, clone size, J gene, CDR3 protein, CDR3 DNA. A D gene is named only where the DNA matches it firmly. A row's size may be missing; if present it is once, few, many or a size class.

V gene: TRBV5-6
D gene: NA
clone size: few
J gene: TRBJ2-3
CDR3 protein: CASSSSYPYTPSTDTQYF
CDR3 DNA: TGTGCCAGCAGCTCATCATACCCGTATACCCCAAGCACAGATACGCAGTATTTT

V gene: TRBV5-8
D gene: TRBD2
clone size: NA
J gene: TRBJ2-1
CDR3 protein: CASSQGTSLSNEQFF
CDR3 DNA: TGTGCCAGCAGCCAAGGGACTAGTTTGAGCAATGAGCAGTTCTTC

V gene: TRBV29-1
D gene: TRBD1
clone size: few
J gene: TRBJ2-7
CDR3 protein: CSASTGGNYEQYF
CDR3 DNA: TGCAGCGCTTCGACAGGGGGCAACTACGAGCAGTACTTC

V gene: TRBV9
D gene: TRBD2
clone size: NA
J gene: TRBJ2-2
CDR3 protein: CASSVGSGRAVGGELFF
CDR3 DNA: TGTGCCAGCAGCGTAGGGAGCGGGAGGGCTGTCGGCGGGGAGCTGTTTTTT

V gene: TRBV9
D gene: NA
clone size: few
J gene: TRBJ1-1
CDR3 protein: CASSVLGMNTEAFF
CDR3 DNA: TGTGCCAGCAGCGTACTGGGGATGAACACTGAAGCTTTCTTT

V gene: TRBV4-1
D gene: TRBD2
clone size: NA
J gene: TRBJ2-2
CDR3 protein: CASSPWGTSGRERVGELFF
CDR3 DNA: TGCGCCAGCAGCCCTTGGGGGACTAGCGGGAGGGAGAGGGTCGGGGAGCTGTTTTTT

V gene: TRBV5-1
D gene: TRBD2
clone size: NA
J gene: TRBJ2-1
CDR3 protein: CASSLAASGDNEQFF
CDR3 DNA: TGCGCCAGCAGCTTGGCCGCTAGCGGAGACAATGAGCAGTTCTTC

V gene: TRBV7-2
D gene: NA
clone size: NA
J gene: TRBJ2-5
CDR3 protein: CASSLRRETQYF
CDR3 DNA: TGTGCCAGCAGCTTACGACGGGAGACCCAGTACTTC

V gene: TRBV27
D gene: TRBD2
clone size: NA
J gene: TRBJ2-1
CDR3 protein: CASKRLAGVLHDEQFF
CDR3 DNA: TGTGCCAGCAAAAGACTAGCGGGAGTGCTTCACGATGAGCAGTTCTTC

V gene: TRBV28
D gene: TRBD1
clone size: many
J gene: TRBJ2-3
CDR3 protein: CASSRPPGTGRQSQYF
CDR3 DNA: TGTGCCAGCAGTAGACCCCCCGGGACAGGCAGGCAGTCGCAGTATTTT

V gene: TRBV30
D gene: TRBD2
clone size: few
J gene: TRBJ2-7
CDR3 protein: CAWSVGLAGAEQYF
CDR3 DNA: TGTGCCTGGAGTGTGGGACTAGCGGGAGCCGAGCAGTACTTC

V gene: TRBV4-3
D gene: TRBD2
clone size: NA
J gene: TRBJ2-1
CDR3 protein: CASSQTSGRSVEQFF
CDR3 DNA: TGCGCCAGCAGCCAAACTAGCGGGAGGTCCGTTGAGCAGTTCTTC

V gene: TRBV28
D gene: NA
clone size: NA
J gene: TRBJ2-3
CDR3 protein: CASNAGEGGSGTRATQYF
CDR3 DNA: TGTGCCAGCAATGCTGGTGAGGGGGGGTCAGGGACCCGGGCTACGCAGTATTTT

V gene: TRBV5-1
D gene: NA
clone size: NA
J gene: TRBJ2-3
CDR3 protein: CASSLEGQRTDTQYF
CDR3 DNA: TGCGCCAGCAGCTTGGAGGGACAACGCACAGATACGCAGTATTTT